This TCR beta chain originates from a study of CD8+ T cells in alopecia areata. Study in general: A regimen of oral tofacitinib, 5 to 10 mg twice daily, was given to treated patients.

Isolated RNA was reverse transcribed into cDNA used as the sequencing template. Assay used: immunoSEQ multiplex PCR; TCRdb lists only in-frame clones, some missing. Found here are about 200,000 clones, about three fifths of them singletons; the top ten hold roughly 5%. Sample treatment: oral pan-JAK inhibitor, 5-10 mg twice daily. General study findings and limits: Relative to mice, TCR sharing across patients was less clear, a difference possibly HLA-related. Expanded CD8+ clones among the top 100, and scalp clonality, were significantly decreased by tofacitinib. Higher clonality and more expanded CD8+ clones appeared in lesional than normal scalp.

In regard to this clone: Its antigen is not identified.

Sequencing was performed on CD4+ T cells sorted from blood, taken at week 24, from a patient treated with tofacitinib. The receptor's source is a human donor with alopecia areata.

The CDR3: CASSLYGPHTEAFF. The DNA for the CDR3 is TGTGCCAGCAGCCTTTATGGCCCTCATACTGAAGCTTTCTTT. The V gene is TRBV27, the J gene TRBJ1-1, with D unresolved. V shed 6 bases and J shed 5 bases, with 16 bases lying between them. CDR3 size: 14 residues. The germline V gene encodes CDR1 MNHEY and CDR2 SMNVEV (reference sequence).